This T cell receptor (beta chain) comes out of a study of CD8+CD57+ T cells in acquired aplastic anemia. In the study overall: The DNA of sorted CD4+ and CD8+ cells averaged around 3 ug.

Patients who underwent sequencing had shown CD8+CD57+ cell expansion by flow cytometry. There are 17 residues in the CDR3. Germline V gene data show CDR1 as SGHTA and CDR2 as FQGNSA. Between the trimmed V and J ends, which lost 0 bases and 5 bases, there was a span of 17 bases. Points from the study as a whole: Common to patients and controls were about 31 CD8+ CDR3 sequences.

This clonotype was seen many times. Its cognate antigen is unknown. Profiles of TCR beta VDJ and CDR3 were generated from a genomic DNA template. TCRdb reprocessed the reads via MiXCR and lists one record per CDR3 protein. The profile shows roughly 150,000 distinct CDR3 sequences, approximately 51% of them singletons. Sample: sorted CD4+, CD8+, or CD8+CD57+ T cells (not recorded which) from PBMCs. This clonotype originated in a human donor with aplastic anemia. V gene TRBV7-2 combines with J gene TRBJ1-5; D may be TRBD1 (6 bases). The DNA of the CDR3 is TGTGCCAGCAGCTTAGCTTTTTCAGGGGAGGGAGATCAGCCCCAGCATTTT. Its translation is CASSLAFSGEGDQPQHF.